Shown below are 16 T cell receptor beta chains from a single sample sequenced in a study of human T cells and chemical hapten exposure. Regarding time point: healthy volunteer bleed at 6 weeks. Unfractionated whole blood was the source of the extracted total RNA. TCRdb processed the RACE reads anew with MiXCR; each CDR3 protein has one entry. Of about 82,000 distinct CDR3 sequences listed, over 8.5% are singletons. The sample consisted of whole blood. The receptors were gathered from a male donor in good health. Some clones in this sample may be carry-over from other donors' samples.

This clonotype showed up just a few times. The chain recombines TRBV6-5 with TRBJ1-1; possibly TRBD1 for D (5 bases). V dropped 2 bases and J dropped 1 base, with 8 bases sitting between them. Germline V gene sequence: CDR1 MNHEY, CDR2 SVGAGI. The CDR3 consists of 14 residues. CDR3 DNA: TGTGCCAGCAGTTACCAGGACACGAACACTGAAGCTTTCTTT. It specifies CASSYQDTNTEAFF.

This clonotype was detected a few times. J is TRBJ1-2 and V is TRBV7-2; D perhaps matches TRBD1 (5 bases). CDR1 is SGHTA, CDR2 FQGNSA, per germline. The CDR3 extends over 13 amino acids. V lost 5 bases and J 7 bases, leaving 14 bases between the germline ends. CDR3 in amino acids: CASSKTGRGGYTF. CDR3 coding DNA: TGTGCCAGCAGCAAAACAGGCCGGGGTGGCTACACCTTC.

This clonotype was observed a handful of times. The chain is built from TRBV10-1 and TRBJ2-5; D call uncertain. The CDR3 is 15 amino acids. Between the trimmed V and J ends, which lost 0 bases and 2 bases, there was a span of 10 bases. In germline, CDR1 is WNHNN, CDR2 SYGVQD (reference sequence). The CDR3 loop reads CASSESGSFQETQYF. The CDR3 DNA follows: TGCGCCAGCAGTGAGTCAGGCAGTTTTCAAGAGACCCAGTACTTC.

CDR3 nucleotide sequence: TGTGCCAGCAGCTTCTCTAATGAAAAACTGTTTTTT. It yields the protein CASSFSNEKLFF. V usage is TRBV13 and J usage is TRBJ1-4; the D is unclear. The CDR3 loop spans 12 amino acids. V dropped 3 bases and J dropped 3 bases, with 2 bases sitting between them. CDR1 and CDR2 (germline): PRHDT, FYEKMQ (reference sequence).

This clonotype was recorded many times. The chain couples TRBV27 to TRBJ1-6; D unresolved. CDR3 length equals 14 residues. Trimming took off 3 bases at V and 6 bases at J, with 9 bases between the two ends. CDR1 MNHEY and CDR2 SMNVEV come from the germline V gene (reference sequence). The CDR3, as DNA: TGTGCCAGCAGTTTGCAAGGGTCTAATTCACCCCTCCACTTT. Its translation: CASSLQGSNSPLHF.

This clonotype was detected a few times. DNA of the CDR3: TGCAGTGCTAGAGAATGGCGGACTTACCAAGAGACCCAGTACTTC. Its protein is CSAREWRTYQETQYF. J is TRBJ2-5 and V is TRBV20-1; D might be TRBD2 (5 bases). V dropped 0 bases and J dropped 0 bases, with 11 bases sitting between them. The germline V gene has CDR1 DFQATT and CDR2 SNEGSKA (reference sequence). The CDR3 loop spans 15 amino acids.

V usage is TRBV12-3 or TRBV12-4 and J usage is TRBJ2-7; perhaps TRBD2 as D (5 bases). The CDR3 has 14 residues. Trimming removed 4 bases at V and 4 bases at J, with 14 bases between. This CDR3 is CASSYPTWEYEQYF. The CDR3 nucleotides read TGTGCCAGCAGTTATCCTACATGGGAGTACGAGCAGTACTTC.

In this sample, this clonotype turned up a few times. CDR3 residues: CASGLGGPTEAFF. DNA of the CDR3: TGTGCTAGTGGTTTAGGGGGACCCACCGAAGCTTTCTTT. The chain employs TRBV12-5 and TRBJ1-1; D might be TRBD1 (6 bases). V lost 3 bases and J 8 bases, leaving 13 bases between the germline ends. CDR3 length: 13 residues. The germline V gene has CDR1 LGHNT and CDR2 FRNRAP.

This clonotype was recorded a few times. The chain recombines TRBV5-1 with TRBJ2-3, with D hard to call. Germline V gene sequence: CDR1 SGHRS, CDR2 YFSETQ. The CDR3 runs to 14 residues. The V end was cut by 1 base, the J end by 1 base, with 7 bases between. CDR3 in DNA: TGCGCCAGCAGCTTGTACGATGGCACAGATACGCAGTATTTT. This gives the protein CASSLYDGTDTQYF. Full variable domain (outside the CDR3, taken from reference TRBV5-1 and TRBJ2-3): KAGVTQTPRYLIKTRGQQVTLSCSPISGHRSVSWYQQTPGQGLQFLFEYFSETQRNKGNFPGRFSGRQFSNSRSEMNVSTLELGDSALYLCASSLYDGTDTQYFGPGTRLTVL.

This clonotype was observed many times. V and J are TRBV20-1 and TRBJ2-7, with 9 nucleotides matching TRBD2. J gave up 6 bases and V 1 base, and 4 bases lay outside the gene matches. Germline CDR1 DFQATT, CDR2 SNEGSKA (reference sequence). This CDR3 is built from 13 residues. CDR3 region: CSARGTSELEQYF. The CDR3 DNA reads as TGCAGTGCTAGAGGGACTAGCGAGCTCGAGCAGTACTTC.

This clonotype was counted only a few times. The chain combines TRBV3-1 with TRBJ2-1, with 9 positions matching TRBD2. The germline V gene has CDR1 LGHDT and CDR2 YNNKEL (reference sequence). CDR3 length: 16 amino acids. J gave up 1 base and V 4 bases, and 5 bases lay outside the gene matches. CDR3 DNA sequence: TGTGCCAGCAGCCCCCGACTAGCGGATTCCTACAATGAGCAGTTCTTC. Its protein product is CASSPRLADSYNEQFF.

This clonotype was counted a few times. This sequence joins TRBV7-9 and TRBJ2-2, with a weak D call TRBD1 (5 bases). Germline V lookup: CDR1 SEHNR, CDR2 FQNEAQ (reference sequence). This CDR3 is built from 14 residues. V lost 8 bases to trimming and J lost 2 bases, with 12 bases between them. The CDR3 nucleotides are TGTGCCAGCGGAGACAGCCCAAACACCGGGGAGCTGTTTTTT. Translating gives CASGDSPNTGELFF.

This clonotype was seen a handful of times. The CDR3 sequence: CAISVNEEQYF. The CDR3 DNA sequence: TGTGCCATCAGTGTTAATGAAGAGCAGTACTTC. This sequence joins TRBV10-3 and TRBJ2-7; D remains ambiguous. Trimming cost V 4 bases and J 7 bases, with 8 bases left between them. Germline-derived CDR1 and CDR2 are ENHRY and SYGVKD. The CDR3 is 11 residues long.

This clonotype showed up many times. The chain is built from TRBV10-2 and TRBJ1-4, with a weak D call TRBD1 (5 bases). This CDR3 has 14 residues. V was clipped by 6 bases and J by 7 bases, with 15 bases between them. Germline CDR1 WSHSY, CDR2 SAAADI. The CDR3 protein is CASSQGGLGEKLFF. As DNA, the CDR3 is TGCGCCAGCAGCCAGGGAGGCCTCGGTGAAAAACTGTTTTTT.

The chain links TRBV6-1 to TRBJ2-3; weak D call: TRBD2 (5 bases). The ends were cut back, 8 bases at V and 2 bases at J, with 11 bases in the middle. Germline values: CDR1 MNHNS, CDR2 SASEGT. The CDR3 has 13 residues. The CDR3 region has the DNA TGTGCCAGCCAACACGGGGACACAGATACGCAGTATTTT. Protein product: CASQHGDTDTQYF.

This clonotype has at least ten counts. The CDR3 loop is CASSPLTSGAYEQYF. CDR3 nucleotides: TGTGCCAGCAGCCCGCTGACTAGCGGAGCCTACGAGCAGTACTTC. The V and J genes are TRBV4-2 and TRBJ2-7, with 9 bases lining up with TRBD2. Germline V gene data show CDR1 as LGHNA and CDR2 as YNFKEQ. J gave up 2 bases and V 4 bases, and 6 bases lay outside the gene matches. The CDR3 sequence is 15 residues long.